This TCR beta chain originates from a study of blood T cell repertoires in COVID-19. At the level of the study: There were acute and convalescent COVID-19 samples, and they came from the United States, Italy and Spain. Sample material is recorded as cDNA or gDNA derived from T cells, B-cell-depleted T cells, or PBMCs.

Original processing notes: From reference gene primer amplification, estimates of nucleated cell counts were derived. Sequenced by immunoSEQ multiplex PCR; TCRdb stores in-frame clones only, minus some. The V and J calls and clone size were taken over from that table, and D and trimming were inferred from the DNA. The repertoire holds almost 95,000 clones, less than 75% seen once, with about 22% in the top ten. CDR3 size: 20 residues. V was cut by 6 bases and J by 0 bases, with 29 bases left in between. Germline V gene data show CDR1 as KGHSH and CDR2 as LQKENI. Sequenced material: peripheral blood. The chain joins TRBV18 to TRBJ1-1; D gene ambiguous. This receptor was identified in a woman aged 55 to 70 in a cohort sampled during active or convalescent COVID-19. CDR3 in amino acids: CASSHPPADYSPSMNTEAFF. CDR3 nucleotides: TGTGCCAGCTCGCACCCTCCTGCAGATTACAGCCCATCTATGAACACTGAAGCTTTCTTT.